This T cell receptor beta chain was sequenced during a study of blood T cell repertoires in COVID-19. Whole-study context: The United States, Italy and Spain were the sources of the acute and convalescent COVID-19 samples. Sources were T cells, B-cell-depleted T cells, or PBMCs; the material itself was cDNA or gDNA.

Per the original data handling: Researchers report that nucleated cell counts were estimated from reference gene primer amplification. This table comes from immunoSEQ multiplex PCR, and its TCRdb copy is limited to in-frame clones, with some not included. Clone size and the V and J calls come from that table; the DNA yielded D and trimming. The profile shows approximately 300,000 clones, 85% of them singletons. This CDR3 has 15 residues. Germline lookup yields CDR1 ENHRY and CDR2 SYGVKD. The J segment lost 6 bases and the V segment lost 4 bases, leaving 8 bases of the junction unmatched. The TCR was taken from a woman between 45 and 60 years old with active or convalescent COVID-19. The sequencing input was peripheral blood. J is TRBJ2-7 and V is TRBV10-3; TRBD2 aligns across 11 bases. In nucleotides, the CDR3 is TGTGCCATCAGTGCCCCACTAGCGGGAGTTTTCGAGCAGTACTTC. This translates into CAISAPLAGVFEQYF.